This T cell receptor (beta chain) was documented in a study of metastatic and nonmetastatic thyroid tumors. TCRdb reprocessed the PCR reads via MiXCR. Of approximately 35,000 clones listed, approximately 40% are singletons. Each patient came to thyroid surgery without any prior treatment (of any kind). The material sequenced was tumor tissue. This receptor was taken from a female donor with papillary thyroid cancer or a benign thyroid nodule (not recorded which). Some clones in this sample may be carry-over from other donors' samples.

This CDR3 is CASSPQGISYEQYF. For the CDR3, the DNA is TGTGCCAGCAGCCCTCAGGGGATCTCCTACGAGCAGTACTTC. The chain combines TRBV7-9 with TRBJ2-7, with D possibly TRBD1 on 6 matching bases. Looked up from germline, CDR1 is SEHNR and CDR2 is FQNEAQ (reference sequence). The V gene lost 5 bases and the J gene lost 0 bases, with 11 bases spanning the gap. The CDR3 contains 14 residues. The full variable domain, its missing parts supplied by reference TRBV7-9 and TRBJ2-7, is DTGVSQNPRHKITKRGQNVTFRCDPISEHNRLYWYRQTLGQGPEFLTYFQNEAQLEKSRLLSDRFSAERPKGSFSTLEIQRTEQGDSAMYLCASSPQGISYEQYFGPGTRLTVT.